Presented here are 29 T cell receptor beta chains from one specimen sequenced in a study of blood T cell repertoires in COVID-19. Sequencing was performed with immunoSEQ multiplex PCR; in TCRdb, only in-frame clones are kept and a portion is missing. The profile shows 180,000 or so clones, roughly 90% of them singletons. Sequenced material: PBMCs or T cells enriched from blood (not recorded which). Receptor source: a woman younger than 35 who had recovered from COVID-19.

The J gene is TRBJ2-7, the V gene TRBV12-3 or TRBV12-4; D remains unclear. Trimming pared 3 bases from V and 2 bases from J, leaving 8 bases between. This CDR3 contains 13 residues. CDR3 DNA sequence: TGTGCCAGCAGTTTGTCGACACCCTACGAGCAGTACTTC. Translation: CASSLSTPYEQYF.

V and J are TRBV10-2 and TRBJ2-1; no clear D. The CDR3 contains 11 residues. Trimming removed 8 bases from V and 8 bases from J, with 10 bases in between. CDR1 and CDR2 (germline): WSHSY, SAAADI. The CDR3 DNA sequence: TGCGCCAGCCAGTGGGCCGATGAGCAGTTCTTC. This codes for CASQWADEQFF.

This rearrangement joins TRBV28 to TRBJ2-7, with no clear D. V was clipped by 1 base and J by 3 bases, with 10 bases between them. The CDR3 is 14 amino acids. The germline V gene encodes CDR1 MDHEN and CDR2 SYDVKM. CDR3 residues: CASSLSWQDYEQYF. CDR3 sequence (DNA): TGTGCCAGCAGTTTATCGTGGCAGGACTACGAGCAGTACTTC.

V gene TRBV28 combines with J gene TRBJ2-7; D remains ambiguous. This CDR3 spans 13 amino acids. V was trimmed by 3 bases and J by 3 bases, leaving 9 bases between them. Germline CDR1 MDHEN, CDR2 SYDVKM. CDR3 sequence: CASSFQDYYEQYF. DNA of the CDR3: TGTGCCAGCAGTTTCCAGGATTACTACGAGCAGTACTTC.

The chain joins TRBV9 to TRBJ2-7; D ambiguous. The CDR3 covers 17 residues. V lost 4 bases, J lost 6 bases, and 26 bases lay in between. Germline V gene sequence: CDR1 SGDLS, CDR2 YYNGEE. This CDR3 is CASSPRFSAAVDSEQYF. The CDR3 DNA reads as TGTGCCAGCAGCCCCCGGTTTTCGGCGGCTGTCGATTCCGAGCAGTACTTC.

The chain has TRBV27 and TRBJ1-6; D ambiguous. V lost 9 bases and J 9 bases, leaving 18 bases between the germline ends. The CDR3 is 14 residues long. Germline assignment: CDR1 MNHEY and CDR2 SMNVEV (reference sequence). Here the CDR3 DNA reads TGTGCCAGTCTCGGTGCGGCAGATAGTTCACCCCTCCACTTT. Its protein product is CASLGAADSSPLHF.

The rearrangement uses TRBV30 and TRBJ1-5, with D hard to call. V lost 0 bases and J 3 bases, leaving 27 bases between the germline ends. The CDR3 spans 20 residues. Germline V gene sequence: CDR1 GTSNPN, CDR2 SVGIG (reference sequence). CDR3 sequence (DNA): TGTGCCTGGAGTGTAAGTTTGGAAGCGACCTACGAGAGGGACAATCAGCCCCAGCATTTT. Translation: CAWSVSLEATYERDNQPQHF. Full variable domain (outside the CDR3, taken from reference TRBV30 and TRBJ1-5): SQTIHQWPATLVQPVGSPLSLECTVEGTSNPNLYWYRQAAGRGLQLLFYSVGIGQISSEVPQNLSASRPQDRQFILSSKKLLLSDSGFYLCAWSVSLEATYERDNQPQHFGDGTRLSIL.

The chain uses TRBV7-8 and TRBJ2-5, with a weak D call TRBD1 (6 bases). V lost 1 base to trimming and J lost 4 bases, with 10 bases between them. The CDR3 is 14 amino acids. Per the germline V gene, CDR1 is SGHVS and CDR2 is FQNEAQ. This CDR3 reads CASSLVSRGETQYF. The CDR3 coding sequence is TGTGCCAGCAGCTTAGTCTCCAGGGGAGAGACCCAGTACTTC.

The V call is TRBV27, the J call TRBJ2-7, with 8 bases that match TRBD1. Germline trimming cut 5 bases from V and 2 bases from J; bases unmatched to any gene: 2. Germline V gives CDR1 MNHEY, CDR2 SMNVEV (reference sequence). The CDR3 is 13 residues long. The CDR3 region has the DNA TGTGCCAGCAGTGACAGGGGAGCCTACGAGCAGTACTTC. It yields the protein CASSDRGAYEQYF.

The chain employs TRBV27 and TRBJ2-1; 7 bases map to TRBD2. The CDR3 sequence is 18 residues long. V shed 6 bases, J shed 0 bases, and the junction held 14 bases outside the gene matches. Germline loops: CDR1 MNHEY, CDR2 SMNVEV (reference sequence). The CDR3 nucleotides are TGTGCCAGCAGCTCCGTCTGGGAGGGAGGTCCCTCCTACAATGAGCAGTTCTTC. Translated, it gives CASSSVWEGGPSYNEQFF.

The chain recombines TRBV4-1 with TRBJ1-5; TRBD1 aligns across 8 bases. V lost 4 bases to trimming and J lost 5 bases; unmatched junction nucleotides: 10. Germline-derived CDR1 and CDR2 are MGHRA and YSYEKL. The CDR3 is 16 amino acids. Written as DNA, the CDR3 is TGCGCCAGCAGCCTATGGTACAGGGGGAGCGATCAGCCCCAGCATTTT. This encodes CASSLWYRGSDQPQHF.

This sequence joins TRBV14 and TRBJ1-6; D is possibly TRBD1 (5 bases). Germline V gives CDR1 SGHDN, CDR2 FVKESK. Deletions cut 0 bases from V and 3 bases from J, with 12 bases between. This CDR3 region has 17 residues. CDR3 sequence reads: CASSQDSQGDYNSPLHF. The DNA for the CDR3 is TGTGCCAGCAGCCAAGATTCCCAAGGGGACTATAATTCACCCCTCCACTTT. The variable domain in full, completed from reference TRBV14 and TRBJ1-6, reads EAGVTQFPSHSVIEKGQTVTLRCDPISGHDNLYWYRRVMGKEIKFLLHFVKESKQDESGMPNNRFLAERTGGTYSTLKVQPAELEDSGVYFCASSQDSQGDYNSPLHFGNGTRLTVT.

The gene calls are TRBV24-1 and TRBJ2-1; TRBD1 matches 9 bases. V shed 5 bases, J shed 8 bases, and the junction held 9 bases outside the gene matches. CDR3 size: 15 residues. The germline V gene has CDR1 KGHDR and CDR2 SFDVKD. In DNA form, the CDR3 reads TGTGCCACCAGTGCCTTAGGGACAGGGAAGGATGAGCAGTTCTTC. It yields the protein CATSALGTGKDEQFF.

The V gene is TRBV28, the J gene TRBJ2-2; 10 nucleotides match TRBD1. With V trimmed by 6 bases and J by 7 bases, 8 bases remained unmatched. From germline, CDR1 is MDHEN and CDR2 SYDVKM. CDR3 length: 15 residues. In DNA form, the CDR3 reads TGTGCCAGCAGACCCGGGACAGGGGTGTTCGGGGAGCTGTTTTTT. Translating it yields CASRPGTGVFGELFF.

The chain couples TRBV7-9 to TRBJ1-3, with D uncertain. Germline V gene data show CDR1 as SEHNR and CDR2 as FQNEAQ (reference sequence). V dropped 3 bases and J dropped 2 bases, with 2 bases sitting between them. The CDR3 consists of 12 residues. Here the CDR3 reads CASSFTGNTIYF. The CDR3 DNA sequence: TGTGCCAGCAGCTTCACTGGAAACACCATATATTTT.

The chain employs TRBV15 and TRBJ1-6; D possibly corresponds to TRBD1 (6 bases). Germline CDR1 reads LNHNV; CDR2 reads YYDKDF (reference sequence). The V end was cut by 0 bases, the J end by 9 bases, with 27 bases between. CDR3 length equals 20 residues. CDR3 sequence reads: CATSRDGLGLAGEWSSPLHF. CDR3 bases: TGTGCCACCAGCAGAGATGGTCTAGGTTTGGCAGGGGAGTGGAGTTCACCCCTCCACTTT.

The V and J genes are TRBV28 and TRBJ2-5, with TRBD1 matching 8 bases. Losses at the gene ends were 6 bases for V and 5 bases for J; bases not matched to a gene: 2. Per germline, CDR1 MDHEN and CDR2 SYDVKM. This CDR3 has 12 amino acids. CDR3: CASSTGGETQYF. DNA of the CDR3: TGTGCCAGCAGCACAGGGGGGGAGACCCAGTACTTC.

The chain links TRBV6-5 to TRBJ2-5; D unclear. The CDR3 covers 15 residues. V lost 6 bases and J lost 2, with 16 bases in between. Germline values: CDR1 MNHEY, CDR2 SVGAGI. Written as DNA, the CDR3 is TGTGCCAGCAGGAAAGTGGTCGCTAATCAAGAGACCCAGTACTTC. This codes for CASRKVVANQETQYF.

This clone was found once. V gene TRBV5-6 combines with J gene TRBJ1-5; TRBD1 matches 11 bases. In germline, CDR1 is SGHDT, CDR2 YYEEEE. Trimming took 0 bases from V and 4 from J; bases not matched to a gene: 6. CDR3 length: 17 residues. In DNA, the CDR3 is TGTGCCAGCAGCTTGGGGACAGGGGGCTTTGGAAATCAGCCCCAGCATTTT. Its translation is CASSLGTGGFGNQPQHF.

V usage is TRBV2 and J usage is TRBJ2-5; D perhaps matches TRBD2 (5 bases). The CDR3 runs to 13 residues. Trimming took off 5 bases at V and 2 bases at J, with 9 bases between the two ends. Germline CDR1 is SNHLY and CDR2 is FYNNEI. For the CDR3, the DNA is TGTGCCAGCAGTCTGGACTTTCAAGAGACCCAGTACTTC. This codes for CASSLDFQETQYF.

The genes are TRBV5-6 and TRBJ2-5; D is unresolved. Germline V gene data show CDR1 as SGHDT and CDR2 as YYEEEE. The CDR3 is 14 amino acids. With 1 base removed from V and 2 bases from J, the gap between germline ends came to 9 bases. DNA of the CDR3: TGTGCCAGCAGCTTGTCTTTGGCTCAAGAGACCCAGTACTTC. Its protein is CASSLSLAQETQYF. The full variable domain, rest sourced from reference TRBV5-6 and TRBJ2-5, is DAGVTQSPTHLIKTRGQQVTLRCSPKSGHDTVSWYQQALGQGPQFIFQYYEEEERQRGNFPDRFSGHQFPNYSSELNVNALLLGDSALYLCASSLSLAQETQYFGPGTRLLVL.

The chain couples TRBV27 to TRBJ2-6; 8 nucleotides match TRBD1. The CDR3 loop spans 17 amino acids. CDR1 and CDR2 (germline): MNHEY, SMNVEV (reference sequence). The trim removed 3 bases at V and 1 base at J, leaving 5 bases unmatched. The CDR3 nucleotides are TGTGCCAGCAGTTTCTTCCAGGGGGCATCTGGGGCCAACGTCCTGACTTTC. It specifies CASSFFQGASGANVLTF.

J is TRBJ1-4 and V is TRBV27; 8 bases are a match to TRBD1. J gave up 8 bases and V 11 bases, and 13 bases lay outside the gene matches. The CDR3 is 14 residues long. Germline V CDR1 and CDR2: MNHEY, SMNVEV (reference sequence). The CDR3 sequence is CASRSQGAVEKLFF. As DNA, the CDR3 is TGTGCCTCGCGCTCCCAGGGGGCGGTGGAAAAACTGTTTTTT.

On this clone: At one end, the junction sequence differs from germline, possibly due to a read error. V and J are TRBV28 and TRBJ1-2; tentative D call: TRBD1 (5 bases). This CDR3 region has 13 residues. Per the germline V gene, CDR1 is MDHEN and CDR2 is SYDVKM. CDR3 region: CASSFPAGGRGLF. DNA of the CDR3: TGTGCCAGCAGTTTCCCCGCGGGGGGACGGGGACTATTC.

The chain links TRBV29-1 to TRBJ2-7, with D tentatively TRBD2 (5 bases). Between the trimmed V and J ends, which lost 2 bases and 2 bases, there was a span of 13 bases. Per the germline V gene, CDR1 is SQVTM and CDR2 is ANQGSEA. There are 14 residues in the CDR3. This chain's CDR3 is CSVELARGPYEQYF. The DNA for the CDR3 is TGCAGCGTTGAATTGGCCCGCGGGCCCTACGAGCAGTACTTC.

V gene TRBV10-3 combines with J gene TRBJ2-7; the match to TRBD1 covers 11 bases. The CDR3 has 15 amino acids. The germline V gene has CDR1 ENHRY and CDR2 SYGVKD. Unmatched junction bases numbered 9, after V lost 5 bases and J lost 6 bases. The CDR3 coding sequence is TGTGCCATCAGTCCCCTGGGACAGGGGGGGTCCGAGCAGTACTTC. Residues: CAISPLGQGGSEQYF.

This clone appeared a single time. This chain links TRBV12-3 or TRBV12-4 with TRBJ2-7; maybe TRBD1 (5 bases). Trimming took 3 bases from V and 5 from J, leaving 11 bases between them. This CDR3 is 13 amino acids long. CDR3 coding DNA: TGTGCCAGCAGTTTCAGACAGTCTAACGAGCAGTACTTC. It specifies CASSFRQSNEQYF.

V and J are TRBV5-1 and TRBJ2-1; D gene unclear. CDR1 and CDR2 from the germline V gene are SGHRS and YFSETQ. CDR3 length: 15 amino acids. The V end lost 3 bases, the J end lost 0 bases, and 10 bases lay between the germline ends. CDR3 region: CASSSVGGSYNEQFF. The CDR3 region has the DNA TGCGCCAGCAGCTCTGTAGGCGGCTCCTACAATGAGCAGTTCTTC.

This sequence joins TRBV12-2 and TRBJ2-1; the DNA was not used to check the table's D call, TRBD1. TRBV12-2 has pseudogene status. The CDR3 has 19 amino acids. The CDR3 region is CASRPLPPTMGDRWNEQFF. DNA for the CDR3: TGTGCAAGTCGCCCCCTTCCCCCTACAATGGGGGACAGGTGGAATGAGCAGTTCTTC.